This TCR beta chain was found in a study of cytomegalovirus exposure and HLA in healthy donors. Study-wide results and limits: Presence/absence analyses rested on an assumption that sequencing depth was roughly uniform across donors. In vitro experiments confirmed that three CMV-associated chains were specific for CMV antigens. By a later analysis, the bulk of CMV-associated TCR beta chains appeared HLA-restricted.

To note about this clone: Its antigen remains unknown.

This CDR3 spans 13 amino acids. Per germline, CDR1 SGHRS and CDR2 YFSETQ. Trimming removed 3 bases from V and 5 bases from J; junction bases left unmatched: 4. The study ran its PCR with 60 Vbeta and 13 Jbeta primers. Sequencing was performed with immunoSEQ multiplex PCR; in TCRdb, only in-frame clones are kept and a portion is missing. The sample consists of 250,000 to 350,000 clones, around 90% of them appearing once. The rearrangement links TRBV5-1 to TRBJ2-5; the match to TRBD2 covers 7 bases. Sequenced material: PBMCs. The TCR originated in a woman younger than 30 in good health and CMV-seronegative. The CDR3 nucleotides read TGCGCCAGCAGCTCCGAACTAGCGGAGACCCAGTACTTC. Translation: CASSSELAETQYF. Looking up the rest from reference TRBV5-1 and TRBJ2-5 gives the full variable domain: KAGVTQTPRYLIKTRGQQVTLSCSPISGHRSVSWYQQTPGQGLQFLFEYFSETQRNKGNFPGRFSGRQFSNSRSEMNVSTLELGDSALYLCASSSELAETQYFGPGTRLLVL.